This TCR beta chain was captured in a study of T cells in Graves' hyperthyroidism and ophthalmopathy. Study background: Blood from the periphery was taken at initial diagnosis, before any treatment. General study points: Peripheral blood also featured most of the thyroid clonotypes expanded above 0.001. Onset of ophthalmopathy came a median approximately 6.5 months after the model predicted it.

What was amplified from RNA transcripts were TCR beta CDR3 regions. The primer set for the first-round RT-PCR of the TCR CDR3 was HTBI. A single record per CDR3 protein comes from TCRdb applying MiXCR to the multiplex PCR reads. Among about 640,000 distinct CDR3 sequences, under 25% were seen once, and the ten largest hold 34%. This clonotype was seen a few times. No antigen is known for it. The source of the PBMCs was around 9 ml of fresh peripheral blood. This CDR3 contains 15 residues. In germline, CDR1 is DFQATT, CDR2 SNEGSKA (reference sequence). V dropped 2 bases and J dropped 0; count of bases not matched to a gene: 7.

The TCR comes from a young man with Graves' ophthalmopathy. The sample consisted of blood. The rearrangement uses TRBV20-1 and TRBJ2-7; 7 bases are shared with TRBD2. The CDR3 loop reads CSARSPLAASYEQYF. CDR3 nucleotide sequence: TGCAGTGCTAGAAGTCCCCTAGCGGCCTCCTACGAGCAGTACTTC.